These T cell receptor beta chains were read from a single sample in a study of cytomegalovirus exposure and HLA in healthy donors. Only in-frame clones appear in the TCRdb table, and some are missing; sequencing was by immunoSEQ multiplex PCR. The sample has approximately 190,000 clones; over 80% are singletons. The specimen was PBMCs. These receptors originate from a man aged 40-49 years in good health and CMV-seropositive. Both conserved end residues are part of each CDR3. Fields, in order: clone size, J gene, V gene, D gene, CDR3 DNA, CDR3 protein. The D gene is left open where the match is weak. For some rows the clone size is stated as once, few or many, or as a class when expanded; others skip it.

abundance: few
j_gene: TRBJ2-3
v_gene: TRBV5-1
d_gene: .
CDR3nt: TGCGCCAGCAGTCCCGATGCCCCAGGGACTTCTAGCACAGATACGCAGTATTTT
CDR3aa: CASSPDAPGTSSTDTQYF

abundance: .
j_gene: TRBJ2-3
v_gene: TRBV27
d_gene: .
CDR3nt: TGTGCCAGCAGTTTATCGAACGGGGTCGGTACGCAGTATTTT
CDR3aa: CASSLSNGVGTQYF

abundance: .
j_gene: TRBJ2-5
v_gene: TRBV9
d_gene: .
CDR3nt: TGTGCCAGCAGCACGCGACATACAGGTTGGCAAGAGACCCAGTACTTC
CDR3aa: CASSTRHTGWQETQYF

abundance: .
j_gene: TRBJ2-5
v_gene: TRBV23-1
d_gene: TRBD1
CDR3nt: TGCGCCAGCAGTCAATCAGACAGGGTGCAAGAGACCCAGTACTTC
CDR3aa: CASSQSDRVQETQYF

abundance: .
j_gene: TRBJ2-7
v_gene: TRBV5-1
d_gene: .
CDR3nt: TGCGCCAGCTCCGAGAGGGCAGAAGTAACCTACGAGCAGTACTTC
CDR3aa: CASSERAEVTYEQYF

abundance: .
j_gene: TRBJ2-3
v_gene: TRBV30
d_gene: .
CDR3nt: TGTGCCTGGAGTGGAGGCGGGGTGGGTGGAGATACGCAGTATTTT
CDR3aa: CAWSGGGVGGDTQYF

abundance: .
j_gene: TRBJ1-2
v_gene: TRBV4-1
d_gene: .
CDR3nt: TGCGCCAGCAGCCCCCGGGACACTTATAACTATGGCTACACCTTC
CDR3aa: CASSPRDTYNYGYTF

abundance: .
j_gene: TRBJ2-5
v_gene: TRBV12-5
d_gene: TRBD1
CDR3nt: TGTGCTAGTGGTTTCCCGACAGGGGTAGCAGAGACCCAGTACTTC
CDR3aa: CASGFPTGVAETQYF

abundance: .
j_gene: TRBJ2-3
v_gene: TRBV7-2
d_gene: .
CDR3nt: TGTGCCAGCAGCTTAATGGCATCAGATACGCAGTATTTT
CDR3aa: CASSLMASDTQYF

abundance: few
j_gene: TRBJ2-3
v_gene: TRBV2
d_gene: TRBD2
CDR3nt: TGTGCCAGCAGTGAGGGATTAGCGGGGGGGGATACGCAGTATTTT
CDR3aa: CASSEGLAGGDTQYF

abundance: .
j_gene: TRBJ2-7
v_gene: TRBV27
d_gene: TRBD1
CDR3nt: TGTGCCAGCAGTTTATCGGTACGGGACAGGGGTTCCTACGAGCAGTACTTC
CDR3aa: CASSLSVRDRGSYEQYF

abundance: once
j_gene: TRBJ1-2
v_gene: TRBV6-4
d_gene: TRBD1
CDR3nt: TGTGCCATACTACAGGGGAGAGCTAACTATGGCTACACCTTC
CDR3aa: CAILQGRANYGYTF

abundance: .
j_gene: TRBJ2-5
v_gene: TRBV11-2
d_gene: TRBD2
CDR3nt: TGTGCCAGCAGCCCTAGCGGGGGAAGGGGGGAGACCCAGTACTTC
CDR3aa: CASSPSGGRGETQYF

abundance: .
j_gene: TRBJ1-2
v_gene: TRBV19
d_gene: .
CDR3nt: TGTGCCGCTCGACAGACAATAAACTATGGCTACACCTTC
CDR3aa: CAARQTINYGYTF

abundance: .
j_gene: TRBJ2-3
v_gene: TRBV5-1
d_gene: .
CDR3nt: TGCGCCAGCAGCTTCACCGGGGGCACAGATACGCAGTATTTT
CDR3aa: CASSFTGGTDTQYF

abundance: .
j_gene: TRBJ2-7
v_gene: TRBV28
d_gene: .
CDR3nt: TGTGCCAGCAGTCAGGGGACACGCTACGAGCAGTACTTC
CDR3aa: CASSQGTRYEQYF

abundance: .
j_gene: TRBJ2-7
v_gene: TRBV6-5
d_gene: TRBD2
CDR3nt: TGTGCCAGCAGTGGGCAACGGGGGGGCTCCTACGAGCAGTACTTC
CDR3aa: CASSGQRGGSYEQYF

abundance: .
j_gene: TRBJ2-7
v_gene: TRBV30
d_gene: TRBD1
CDR3nt: TGTGCCTGGAATAACAGGGGCTACGAGCAGTACTTC
CDR3aa: CAWNNRGYEQYF

abundance: .
j_gene: TRBJ2-1
v_gene: TRBV5-1
d_gene: TRBD1
CDR3nt: TGCGCCAGCAGCTTGGACAGGGGTTTAGAGCAGTTCTTC
CDR3aa: CASSLDRGLEQFF

abundance: .
j_gene: TRBJ2-7
v_gene: TRBV6-4
d_gene: .
CDR3nt: TGTGCCAGCAGTGACTCGAGAGCTCAGTACTTC
CDR3aa: CASSDSRAQYF

abundance: .
j_gene: TRBJ1-2
v_gene: TRBV2
d_gene: .
CDR3nt: TGTGCCAGCAGTGGGGCAGGGTCCGGCTACACCTTC
CDR3aa: CASSGAGSGYTF

abundance: .
j_gene: TRBJ2-1
v_gene: TRBV7-2
d_gene: TRBD2
CDR3nt: TGTGCCAGCAGCTTAGAGGGATTAGCGGGGAATGAGCAGTTCTTC
CDR3aa: CASSLEGLAGNEQFF

abundance: .
j_gene: TRBJ2-5
v_gene: TRBV6-4
d_gene: TRBD1
CDR3nt: TGTGCCAGCAGTCGGGACAGTAACCAAGAGACCCAGTACTTC
CDR3aa: CASSRDSNQETQYF

abundance: .
j_gene: TRBJ2-2
v_gene: TRBV11-3
d_gene: .
CDR3nt: TGTGCCAGCAGCTTAGTCGGGAACACCGGGGAGCTGTTTTTT
CDR3aa: CASSLVGNTGELFF

abundance: .
j_gene: TRBJ2-3
v_gene: TRBV6-5
d_gene: TRBD2
CDR3nt: TGTGCCAGCAGTTACGGGACTAGCCCAGATACGCAGTATTTT
CDR3aa: CASSYGTSPDTQYF

abundance: .
j_gene: TRBJ1-4
v_gene: TRBV7-2
d_gene: .
CDR3nt: TGTGCCAGCAGCGCTAAACCTCCTGGAGGGTCGGAAAAACTGTTTTTT
CDR3aa: CASSAKPPGGSEKLFF

abundance: .
j_gene: TRBJ1-2
v_gene: TRBV5-1
d_gene: TRBD1
CDR3nt: TGCGCCAGCAGCTTGGAGACAGGGGTTAACTATGGCTACACCTTC
CDR3aa: CASSLETGVNYGYTF

abundance: .
j_gene: TRBJ2-4
v_gene: TRBV7-3
d_gene: TRBD2
CDR3nt: TGTGCCAGCAGCGCAGAGCTAGCGGGGGTAGCCAAAAACATTCAGTACTTC
CDR3aa: CASSAELAGVAKNIQYF

abundance: .
j_gene: TRBJ2-3
v_gene: TRBV7-2
d_gene: TRBD2
CDR3nt: TGTGCCAGCAGCGCGACTAGCTCCGATACGCAGTATTTT
CDR3aa: CASSATSSDTQYF